This passage covers 24 T cell receptor beta chains from one sample sequenced in a study of cytomegalovirus exposure and HLA in healthy donors. It was with 60 Vbeta and 13 Jbeta primers that the PCR ran. Measured with immunoSEQ multiplex PCR; TCRdb has only the in-frame clones, and not every one. The table records 200,000 to 250,000 clones, approximately 90% of them present only once. Input material: PBMCs. These receptors originate from a woman under 30 in good health and CMV-seronegative.

V and J are TRBV4-1 and TRBJ1-2, with D possibly TRBD1 on 5 matching bases. V was trimmed by 0 bases and J by 3 bases, leaving 23 bases between them. This CDR3 region has 19 residues. Germline CDR1 MGHRA, CDR2 YSYEKL. CDR3 in DNA: TGCGCCAGCAGCCAAGAAAACTACAGGCAGGGCACCATTTACTATGGCTACACCTTC. Protein sequence: CASSQENYRQGTIYYGYTF.

The V gene is TRBV5-1, the J gene TRBJ2-7; D perhaps matches TRBD1 (7 bases). V dropped 0 bases and J dropped 2 bases, with 12 bases sitting between them. CDR1 is SGHRS, CDR2 YFSETQ, per germline. There are 15 residues in the CDR3. The CDR3 coding sequence is TGCGCCAGCAGCTTGGCGGGGGACAGAGCCTACGAGCAGTACTTC. Its protein product is CASSLAGDRAYEQYF. The full variable domain, rest sourced from reference TRBV5-1 and TRBJ2-7, is KAGVTQTPRYLIKTRGQQVTLSCSPISGHRSVSWYQQTPGQGLQFLFEYFSETQRNKGNFPGRFSGRQFSNSRSEMNVSTLELGDSALYLCASSLAGDRAYEQYFGPGTRLTVT.

The J gene is TRBJ2-2, the V gene TRBV7-9, with D tentatively TRBD1 (5 bases). V lost 4 bases and J lost 0, with 9 bases in between. Germline V CDR1 and CDR2: SEHNR, FQNEAQ (reference sequence). This CDR3 comprises 15 residues. The DNA for the CDR3 is TGTGCCAGCAGCTCGAGACAGACGAACACCGGGGAGCTGTTTTTT. Protein sequence: CASSSRQTNTGELFF.

V usage is TRBV7-3 and J usage is TRBJ2-3, with 10 bases fitting TRBD2. Germline CDR1 reads SGHTA; CDR2 reads FQGTGA. CDR3 length: 18 residues. V shed 5 bases and J 2 bases; nucleotides not matched to a gene: 13. CDR3 nucleotides: TGTGCCAGCAGCGACCGATCCCTAGCGGGAGCCATCACAGATACGCAGTATTTT. It is translated as CASSDRSLAGAITDTQYF. The whole variable domain, remainder taken from reference TRBV7-3 and TRBJ2-3, is GAGVSQTPSNKVTEKGKYVELRCDPISGHTALYWYRQSLGQGPEFLIYFQGTGAADDSGLPNDRFFAVRPEGSVSTLKIQRTERGDSAVYLCASSDRSLAGAITDTQYFGPGTRLTVL.

This chain joins TRBV27 and TRBJ2-1; no definite D call. The CDR3 is 13 residues long. The V gene lost 3 bases and the J gene lost 5 bases, with 8 bases spanning the gap. Germline-derived CDR1 and CDR2 are MNHEY and SMNVEV (reference sequence). In nucleotides, the CDR3 is TGTGCCAGCAGTTTGGGCCATAACAATGAGCAGTTCTTC. Its translation: CASSLGHNNEQFF.

The V gene is TRBV28, the J gene TRBJ2-2; maybe TRBD2 (5 bases). The CDR3 has 11 amino acids. The germline V and J ends were trimmed by 7 bases and 6 bases, with 6 bases remaining between them. Looked up from germline, CDR1 is MDHEN and CDR2 is SYDVKM. This CDR3 is CASNGAGELFF. In DNA form, the CDR3 reads TGTGCCAGCAACGGGGCCGGGGAGCTGTTTTTT.

The chain employs TRBV19 and TRBJ2-7, with D possibly TRBD1 on 6 matching bases. Trimming removed 7 bases from V and 0 bases from J, with 10 bases in between. This CDR3 has 13 amino acids. CDR1 is LNHDA and CDR2 is SQIVND in the germline V gene (reference sequence). In DNA form, the CDR3 reads TGTGCCAGTAATAACAGGGACTCCTACGAGCAGTACTTC. Its translation is CASNNRDSYEQYF.

This sequence joins TRBV9 and TRBJ2-3, with 7 bases that match TRBD2. The CDR3 loop spans 16 amino acids. Germline assignment: CDR1 SGDLS and CDR2 YYNGEE. The trim removed 3 bases at V and 0 bases at J, leaving 7 bases unmatched. The CDR3 is CASSGSGGYSTDTQYF. As DNA, the CDR3 is TGTGCCAGCAGCGGATCGGGGGGTTATAGCACAGATACGCAGTATTTT.

A few counts support this clone. J is TRBJ1-5 and V is TRBV27; D not resolved. V was cut by 5 bases and J by 3 bases, with 11 bases left in between. CDR3 length: 14 residues. The germline V gene encodes CDR1 MNHEY and CDR2 SMNVEV (reference sequence). The chain's CDR3 is CASSPSGNNQPQHF. The CDR3 DNA is TGTGCCAGCAGTCCCTCAGGAAACAATCAGCCCCAGCATTTT.

This clone was counted a single time. This chain connects TRBV4-1 to TRBJ1-2; D might be TRBD1 (5 bases). The CDR3 sequence is 14 residues long. Germline V gene sequence: CDR1 MGHRA, CDR2 YSYEKL. Trimming left V 3 bases short and J 6 bases short, with 14 bases between. CDR3 loop: CASSHPGGVDGYTF. The DNA for the CDR3 is TGCGCCAGCAGCCACCCCGGGGGGGTGGATGGCTACACCTTC.

The chain carries TRBV5-1 and TRBJ1-2; D unclear. V lost 1 base and J 2 bases, leaving 6 bases between the germline ends. Germline V gene sequence: CDR1 SGHRS, CDR2 YFSETQ. CDR3 length: 13 amino acids. The CDR3 loop is CASSLPGNYGYTF. The CDR3 nucleotides are TGCGCCAGCAGCTTGCCAGGAAACTATGGCTACACCTTC.

The chain links TRBV7-9 to TRBJ1-2; no firm D call. V lost 1 base and J 2 bases, leaving 20 bases between the germline ends. CDR1 SEHNR and CDR2 FQNEAQ come from the germline V gene (reference sequence). The length of the CDR3 is 18 residues. The CDR3 reads CASSLELSRQVRNYGYTF. The DNA for the CDR3 is TGTGCCAGCAGCTTAGAGTTATCTCGACAAGTCAGAAACTATGGCTACACCTTC.

V usage is TRBV13 and J usage is TRBJ2-3; 14 nucleotides agree with TRBD2. The germline V gene has CDR1 PRHDT and CDR2 FYEKMQ (reference sequence). The CDR3 is 17 residues long. The ends lost 4 bases at V and 2 bases at J; junction bases unmatched: 5. CDR3 sequence reads: CASSWGTSGGATDTQYF. DNA of the CDR3: TGTGCCAGCAGCTGGGGGACTAGCGGGGGAGCCACAGATACGCAGTATTTT. Full variable domain (missing parts from reference TRBV13 and TRBJ2-3): AAGVIQSPRHLIKEKRETATLKCYPIPRHDTVYWYQQGPGQDPQFLISFYEKMQSDKGSIPDRFSAQQFSDYHSELNMSSLELGDSALYFCASSWGTSGGATDTQYFGPGTRLTVL.

This chain joins TRBV7-2 and TRBJ2-3; 10 nucleotides match TRBD2. J was trimmed by 4 bases and V by 0 bases; bases with no gene match: 16. This CDR3 region has 20 residues. Germline CDR1 reads SGHTA; CDR2 reads FQGNSA. CDR3 nucleotide sequence: TGTGCCAGCAGCTTAGCCCCCGTGTTAGCGGGGGGAAGGGACGCAGATACGCAGTATTTT. Protein product: CASSLAPVLAGGRDADTQYF.

The rearrangement uses TRBV18 and TRBJ1-1; the D is unclear. CDR3 length equals 13 residues. Trimming took off 2 bases at V and 4 bases at J, with 8 bases between the two ends. Germline loops: CDR1 KGHSH, CDR2 LQKENI. CDR3 loop: CASSPNEGTEAFF. The CDR3 DNA reads as TGTGCCAGCTCACCAAATGAGGGCACTGAAGCTTTCTTT. The variable domain in full, with the rest retrieved from reference TRBV18 and TRBJ1-1, is NAGVMQNPRHLVRRRGQEARLRCSPMKGHSHVYWYRQLPEEGLKFMVYLQKENIIDESGMPKERFSAEFPKEGPSILRIQQVVRGDSAAYFCASSPNEGTEAFFGQGTRLTVV.

The CDR3 nucleotides read TGTGCCAGCAGTCGGACAGGGCGAGGCTACGAGCAGTACTTC. Protein product: CASSRTGRGYEQYF. This rearrangement joins TRBV6-5 to TRBJ2-7, with 8 bases identical to TRBD1. Unmatched junction bases numbered 6, after V lost 5 bases and J lost 3 bases. Germline V gene lookup returns CDR1 MNHEY and CDR2 SVGAGI. The CDR3 is 14 residues long.

The V and J genes are TRBV5-1 and TRBJ1-4, with 8 bases matching TRBD1. V was clipped by 4 bases and J by 8 bases; unmatched bases: 7. The CDR3 sequence is 14 residues long. From germline, CDR1 is SGHRS and CDR2 YFSETQ. CDR3 nucleotides: TGCGCCAGCAGCCTTGACAGGGGTTACGAAAAACTGTTTTTT. The encoded protein is CASSLDRGYEKLFF.

The chain joins TRBV2 to TRBJ1-1; 7 bases are a match to TRBD1. This CDR3 comprises 15 residues. V gave up 3 bases and J gave up 1 base; unmatched junction bases: 5. Germline V CDR1 and CDR2: SNHLY, FYNNEI. In nucleotides, the CDR3 is TGTGCCAGCAGTGACCCAGGGGGAGGGAACACTGAAGCTTTCTTT. It translates to CASSDPGGGNTEAFF. Supplemented by reference TRBV2 and TRBJ1-1, the full variable domain reads EPEVTQTPSHQVTQMGQEVILRCVPISNHLYFYWYRQILGQKVEFLVSFYNNEISEKSEIFDDQFSVERPDGSNFTLKIRSTKLEDSAMYFCASSDPGGGNTEAFFGQGTRLTVV.

This chain joins TRBV27 and TRBJ1-5; 8 bases line up with TRBD1. Germline V gene data show CDR1 as MNHEY and CDR2 as SMNVEV (reference sequence). The CDR3 has 17 amino acids. V lost 6 bases, J lost 0 bases, and 10 bases stayed unmatched. The CDR3 region is CASSRQGSPYSNQPQHF. The CDR3 DNA is TGTGCCAGCAGCCGACAGGGGAGCCCTTATAGCAATCAGCCCCAGCATTTT.

This chain links TRBV5-8 with TRBJ1-1; 9 bases agree with TRBD1. V gave up 4 bases and J gave up 4 bases; unmatched junction bases: 5. The CDR3 loop spans 14 amino acids. Germline CDR1 reads SGHTS; CDR2 reads YDEGEE. CDR3 loop: CASSGTGIVTEAFF. The CDR3 coding sequence is TGTGCCAGCAGCGGGACAGGGATTGTCACTGAAGCTTTCTTT. The variable domain in full, with the rest retrieved from reference TRBV5-8 and TRBJ1-1, is EAGVTQSPTHLIKTRGQQATLRCSPISGHTSVYWYQQALGLGLQFLLWYDEGEERNRGNFPPRFSGRQFPNYSSELNVNALELEDSALYLCASSGTGIVTEAFFGQGTRLTVV.

The CDR3 sequence: CASSFPGLEQFF. CDR3 nucleotides: TGTGCCAGCAGCTTCCCGGGACTAGAGCAGTTCTTC. The chain has TRBV5-6 and TRBJ2-1, with 7 bases identical to TRBD2. CDR3 length equals 12 residues. Germline V lookup: CDR1 SGHDT, CDR2 YYEEEE. V shed 2 bases, J shed 10 bases, and the junction held 3 bases outside the gene matches.

This sequence joins TRBV5-1 and TRBJ2-7; 7 positions match TRBD2. CDR1 and CDR2 (germline): SGHRS, YFSETQ. J was trimmed by 3 bases and V by 4 bases; bases with no gene match: 7. The CDR3 consists of 14 residues. Here the CDR3 DNA reads TGCGCCAGCAGCCCCCGTGGGGGGGACTACGAGCAGTACTTC. Translated, it gives CASSPRGGDYEQYF.

As concerns this clone: The germline gene is not matched at one end of the junction; a read error may be the cause. The V gene is TRBV7-9, the J gene TRBJ2-7, with D possibly TRBD1 on 6 matching bases. This CDR3 region has 12 residues. Germline V gives CDR1 SEHNR, CDR2 FQNEAQ (reference sequence). The CDR3 region has the DNA TGTTCCAGCAGAGACAGGAAAGTGGAGCAGTACTTC. It yields the protein CSSRDRKVEQYF.

This clone has a single count. The genes are TRBV7-9 and TRBJ2-5, with TRBD2 identical over 13 bases. The trim removed 3 bases at V and 0 bases at J, leaving 7 bases unmatched. Germline CDR1 is SEHNR and CDR2 is FQNEAQ (reference sequence). The CDR3 runs 18 residues. The CDR3 DNA reads TGTGCCAGCAGCTTGCCGGGACTAGCGGGACGATACCAAGAGACCCAGTACTTC. Translation gives CASSLPGLAGRYQETQYF.